The clone carrying this T cell receptor (beta chain) occurred a few times. Its antigen remains unidentified. This CDR3 comprises 13 residues. CDR1 is SGHAT and CDR2 is FQNNGV in the germline V gene. Trimming pared 10 bases from V and 4 bases from J, leaving 17 bases between. This entry comes from a study of CD8 T cells in ankylosing spondylitis. Notes on the study in general: A TCR beta motif made of about 8 highly homologous variants seemed typical of ankylosing spondylitis blood.

MiXCR was run by TCRdb on the 5' RACE reads, yielding one entry per CDR3 protein. Among about 750,000 distinct CDR3 sequences, about 20% were seen once, and the ten largest hold around 19%. This sequence was found in a male donor with ankylosing spondylitis. The sample consisted of blood, either unsorted or a sorted T cell fraction (not recorded which). This rearrangement joins TRBV11-2 to TRBJ2-7, with D possibly TRBD1 on 6 matching bases. The CDR3 bases are TGTGCCACCAAAGGACAGACACTTTACGAGCAGTACTTC. Translated, it gives CATKGQTLYEQYF.